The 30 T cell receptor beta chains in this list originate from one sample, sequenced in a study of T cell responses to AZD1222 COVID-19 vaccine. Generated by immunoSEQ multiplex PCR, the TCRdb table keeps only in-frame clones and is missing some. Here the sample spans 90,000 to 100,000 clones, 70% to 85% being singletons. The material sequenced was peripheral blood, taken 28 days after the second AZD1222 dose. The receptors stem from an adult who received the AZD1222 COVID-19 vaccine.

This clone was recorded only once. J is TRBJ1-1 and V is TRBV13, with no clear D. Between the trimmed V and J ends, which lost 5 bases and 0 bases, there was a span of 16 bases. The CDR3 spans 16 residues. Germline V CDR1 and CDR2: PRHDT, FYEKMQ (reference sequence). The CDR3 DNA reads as TGTGCCAGCAGCCTATCGGGGTGGTCGGTGAACACTGAAGCTTTCTTT. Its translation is CASSLSGWSVNTEAFF.

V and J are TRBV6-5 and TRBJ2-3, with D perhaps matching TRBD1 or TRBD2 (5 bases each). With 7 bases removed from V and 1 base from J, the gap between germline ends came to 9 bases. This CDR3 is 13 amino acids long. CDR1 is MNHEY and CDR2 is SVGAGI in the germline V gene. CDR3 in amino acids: CASTRDGTDTQYF. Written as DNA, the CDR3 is TGTGCCAGCACCCGGGACGGCACAGATACGCAGTATTTT.

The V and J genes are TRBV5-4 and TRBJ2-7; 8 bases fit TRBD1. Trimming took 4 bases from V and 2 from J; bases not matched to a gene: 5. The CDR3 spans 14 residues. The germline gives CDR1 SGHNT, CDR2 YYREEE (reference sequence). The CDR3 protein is CASSAGQGPYEQYF. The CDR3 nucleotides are TGTGCCAGCAGCGCCGGACAGGGCCCCTACGAGCAGTACTTC.

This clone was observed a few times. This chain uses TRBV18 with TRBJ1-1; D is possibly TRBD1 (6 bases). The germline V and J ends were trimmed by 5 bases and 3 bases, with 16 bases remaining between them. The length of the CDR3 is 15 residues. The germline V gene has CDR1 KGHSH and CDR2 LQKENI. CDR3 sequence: CASSGKQGLYTEAFF. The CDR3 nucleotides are TGTGCCAGCTCAGGGAAACAGGGACTTTACACTGAAGCTTTCTTT.

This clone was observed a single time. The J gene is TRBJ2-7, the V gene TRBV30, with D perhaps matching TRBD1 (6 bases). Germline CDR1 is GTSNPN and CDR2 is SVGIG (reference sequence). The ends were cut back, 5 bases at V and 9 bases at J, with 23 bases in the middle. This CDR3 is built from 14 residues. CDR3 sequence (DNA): TGTGCCTGGGCTGGACAGTCTAGAAAAGGCGTGCAGTACTTC. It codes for CAWAGQSRKGVQYF. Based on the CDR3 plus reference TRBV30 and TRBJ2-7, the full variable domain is SQTIHQWPATLVQPVGSPLSLECTVEGTSNPNLYWYRQAAGRGLQLLFYSVGIGQISSEVPQNLSASRPQDRQFILSSKKLLLSDSGFYLCAWAGQSRKGVQYFGPGTRLTVT.

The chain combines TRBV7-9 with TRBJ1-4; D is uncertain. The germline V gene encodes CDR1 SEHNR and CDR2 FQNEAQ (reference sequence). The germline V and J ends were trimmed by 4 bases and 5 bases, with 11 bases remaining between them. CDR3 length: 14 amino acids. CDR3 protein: CASSSRQVNEKLFF. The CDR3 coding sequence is TGTGCCAGCAGCTCTCGCCAGGTGAATGAAAAACTGTTTTTT.

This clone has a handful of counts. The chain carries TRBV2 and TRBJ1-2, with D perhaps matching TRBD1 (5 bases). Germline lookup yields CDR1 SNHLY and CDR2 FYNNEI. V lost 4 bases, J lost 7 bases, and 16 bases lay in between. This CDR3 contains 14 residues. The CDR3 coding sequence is TGTGCCAGCAGTGCATTCGGAACAGGTTCTGGCTACACCTTC. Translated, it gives CASSAFGTGSGYTF.

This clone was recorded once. The CDR3 loop reads CASSQDLRPQLNTEAFF. The CDR3 coding sequence is TGTGCCAGCAGCCAAGACCTCAGACCACAGCTGAACACTGAAGCTTTCTTT. The chain joins TRBV3-1 (or the pseudogene TRBV3-2) to TRBJ1-1; D not resolved. The V and J ends lost 0 bases and 0 bases respectively, with 14 bases between them. The CDR3 contains 17 residues. Germline values: CDR1 LGHDT, CDR2 YNNKEL (reference sequence).

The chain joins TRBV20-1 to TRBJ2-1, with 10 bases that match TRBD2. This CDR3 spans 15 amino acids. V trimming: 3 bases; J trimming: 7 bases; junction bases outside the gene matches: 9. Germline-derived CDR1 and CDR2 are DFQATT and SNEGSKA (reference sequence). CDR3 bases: TGCAGTGCTAGTGCCCGCCTAGCGGGAGTTAATGAGCAGTTCTTC. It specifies CSASARLAGVNEQFF.

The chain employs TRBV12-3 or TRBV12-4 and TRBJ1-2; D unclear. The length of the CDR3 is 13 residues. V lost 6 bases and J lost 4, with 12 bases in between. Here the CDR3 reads CASSLDQRYGYTF. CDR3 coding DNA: TGTGCCAGCAGCCTGGACCAACGCTATGGCTACACCTTC.

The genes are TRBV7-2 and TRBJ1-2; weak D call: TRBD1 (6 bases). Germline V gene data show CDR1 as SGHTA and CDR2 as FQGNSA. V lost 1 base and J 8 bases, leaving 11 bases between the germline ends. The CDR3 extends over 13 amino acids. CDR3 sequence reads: CASSLDRAAGYTF. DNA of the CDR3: TGTGCCAGCAGCTTAGACAGGGCGGCGGGCTACACCTTC.

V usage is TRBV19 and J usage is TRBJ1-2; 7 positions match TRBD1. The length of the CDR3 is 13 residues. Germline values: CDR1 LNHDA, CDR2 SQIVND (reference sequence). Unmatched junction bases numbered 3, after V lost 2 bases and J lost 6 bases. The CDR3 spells CASSIKGADGYTF. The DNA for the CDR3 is TGTGCCAGTAGTATAAAGGGGGCAGATGGCTACACCTTC.

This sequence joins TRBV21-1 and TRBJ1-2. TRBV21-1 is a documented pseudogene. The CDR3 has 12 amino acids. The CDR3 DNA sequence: TGTGCCAGCAGCAAGCATCCCTATGGCTACACCTTC. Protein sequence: CASSKHPYGYTF.

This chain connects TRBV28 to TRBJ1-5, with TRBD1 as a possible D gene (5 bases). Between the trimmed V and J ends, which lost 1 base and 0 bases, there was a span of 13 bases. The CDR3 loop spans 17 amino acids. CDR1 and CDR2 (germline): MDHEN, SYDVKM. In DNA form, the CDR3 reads TGTGCCAGCAGTTTATCGCAGGGCTGGAATAGCAATCAGCCCCAGCATTTT. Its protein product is CASSLSQGWNSNQPQHF.

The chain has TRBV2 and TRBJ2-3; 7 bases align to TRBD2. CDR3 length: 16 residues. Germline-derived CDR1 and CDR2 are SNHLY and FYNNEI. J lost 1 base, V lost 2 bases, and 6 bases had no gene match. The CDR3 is CASSEYGRRGTDTQYF. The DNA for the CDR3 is TGTGCCAGCAGTGAATACGGGAGGCGGGGCACAGATACGCAGTATTTT.

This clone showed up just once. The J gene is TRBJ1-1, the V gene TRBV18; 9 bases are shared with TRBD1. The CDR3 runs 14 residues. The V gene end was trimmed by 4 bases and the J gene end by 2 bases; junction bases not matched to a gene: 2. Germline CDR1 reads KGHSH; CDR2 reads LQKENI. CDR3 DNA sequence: TGTGCCAGCTCACTGGACAGGGGAAACACTGAAGCTTTCTTT. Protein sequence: CASSLDRGNTEAFF.

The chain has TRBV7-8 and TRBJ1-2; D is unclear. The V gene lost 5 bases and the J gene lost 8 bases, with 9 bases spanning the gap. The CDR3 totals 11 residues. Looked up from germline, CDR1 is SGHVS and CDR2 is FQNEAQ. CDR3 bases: TGTGCCAGCAGCCAAGTACGGGGCTACACCTTC. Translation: CASSQVRGYTF.

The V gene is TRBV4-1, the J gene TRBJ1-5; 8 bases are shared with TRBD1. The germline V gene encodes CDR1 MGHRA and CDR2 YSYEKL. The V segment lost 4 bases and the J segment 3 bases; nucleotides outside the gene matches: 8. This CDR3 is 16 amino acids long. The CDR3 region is CASSPGQGPSNQPQHF. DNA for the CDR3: TGCGCCAGCAGCCCAGGACAGGGACCTTCCAATCAGCCCCAGCATTTT.

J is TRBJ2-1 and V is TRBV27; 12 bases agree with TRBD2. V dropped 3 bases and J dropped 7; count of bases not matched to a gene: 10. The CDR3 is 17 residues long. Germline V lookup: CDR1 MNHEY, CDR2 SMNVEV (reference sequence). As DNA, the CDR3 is TGTGCCAGCAGTTTCCGTGCTAGCGGGAGGGGTAGGAATGAGCAGTTCTTC. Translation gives CASSFRASGRGRNEQFF.

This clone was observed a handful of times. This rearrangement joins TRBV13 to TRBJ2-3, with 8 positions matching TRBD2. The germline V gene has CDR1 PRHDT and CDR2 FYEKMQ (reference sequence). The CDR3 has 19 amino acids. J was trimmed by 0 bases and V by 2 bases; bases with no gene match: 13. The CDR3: CASSLTAGGDTASTDTQYF. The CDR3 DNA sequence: TGTGCCAGCAGCTTAACCGCGGGGGGAGATACTGCTAGCACAGATACGCAGTATTTT.

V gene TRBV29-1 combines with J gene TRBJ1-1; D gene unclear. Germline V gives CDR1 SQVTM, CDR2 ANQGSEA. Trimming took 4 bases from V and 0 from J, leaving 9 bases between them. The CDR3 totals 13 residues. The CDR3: CSVVRLMNTEAFF. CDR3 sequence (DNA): TGCAGCGTTGTAAGGCTCATGAACACTGAAGCTTTCTTT.

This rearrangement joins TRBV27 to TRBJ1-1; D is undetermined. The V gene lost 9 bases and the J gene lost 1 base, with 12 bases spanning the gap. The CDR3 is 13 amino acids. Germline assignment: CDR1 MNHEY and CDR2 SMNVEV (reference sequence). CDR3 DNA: TGTGCCAGTGGGCGAAGACCGAACACTGAAGCTTTCTTT. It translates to CASGRRPNTEAFF.

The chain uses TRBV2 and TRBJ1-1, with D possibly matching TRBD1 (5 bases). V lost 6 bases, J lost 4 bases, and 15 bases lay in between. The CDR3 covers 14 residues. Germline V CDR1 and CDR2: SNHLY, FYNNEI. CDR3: CASSSRGASTEAFF. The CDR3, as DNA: TGTGCCAGCAGCTCACGAGGGGCCAGCACTGAAGCTTTCTTT.

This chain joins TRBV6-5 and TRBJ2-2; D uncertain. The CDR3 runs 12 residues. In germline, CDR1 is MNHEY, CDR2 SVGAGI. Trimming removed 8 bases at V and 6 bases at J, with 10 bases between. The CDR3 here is CASGNLAGELFF. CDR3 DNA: TGTGCCAGCGGGAATCTAGCCGGGGAGCTGTTTTTT.

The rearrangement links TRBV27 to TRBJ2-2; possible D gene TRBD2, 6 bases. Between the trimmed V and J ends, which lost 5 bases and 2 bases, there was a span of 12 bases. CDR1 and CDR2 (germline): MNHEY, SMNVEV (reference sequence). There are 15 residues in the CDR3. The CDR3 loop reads CASSPGRTNTGELFF. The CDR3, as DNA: TGTGCCAGCAGTCCCGGGAGAACCAACACCGGGGAGCTGTTTTTT.

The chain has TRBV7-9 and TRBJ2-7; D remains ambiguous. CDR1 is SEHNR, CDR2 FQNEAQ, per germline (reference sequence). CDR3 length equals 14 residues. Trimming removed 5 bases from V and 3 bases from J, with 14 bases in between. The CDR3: CASSPPFVGYEQYF. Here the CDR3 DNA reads TGTGCCAGCAGCCCCCCCTTCGTCGGCTACGAGCAGTACTTC. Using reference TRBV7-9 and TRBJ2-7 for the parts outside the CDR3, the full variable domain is DTGVSQNPRHKITKRGQNVTFRCDPISEHNRLYWYRQTLGQGPEFLTYFQNEAQLEKSRLLSDRFSAERPKGSFSTLEIQRTEQGDSAMYLCASSPPFVGYEQYFGPGTRLTVT.

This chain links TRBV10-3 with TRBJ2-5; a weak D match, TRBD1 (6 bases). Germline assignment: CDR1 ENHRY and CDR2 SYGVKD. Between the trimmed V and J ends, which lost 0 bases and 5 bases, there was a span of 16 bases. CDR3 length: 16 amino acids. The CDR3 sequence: CAISESAGVLAETQYF. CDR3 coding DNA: TGTGCCATCAGTGAGTCGGCAGGGGTCCTGGCGGAGACCCAGTACTTC.

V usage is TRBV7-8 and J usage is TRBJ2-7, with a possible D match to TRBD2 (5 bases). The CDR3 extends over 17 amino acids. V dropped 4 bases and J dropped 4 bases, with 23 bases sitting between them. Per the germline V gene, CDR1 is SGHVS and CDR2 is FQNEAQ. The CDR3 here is CASSSHPSAGRRYEQYF. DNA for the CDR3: TGTGCCAGCAGCTCCCACCCCTCGGCGGGTCGTCGGTACGAGCAGTACTTC. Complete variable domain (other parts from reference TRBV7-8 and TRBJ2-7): GAGVSQSPRYKVAKRGQDVALRCDPISGHVSLFWYQQALGQGPEFLTYFQNEAQLDKSGLPSDRFFAERPEGSVSTLKIQRTQQEDSAVYLCASSSHPSAGRRYEQYFGPGTRLTVT.

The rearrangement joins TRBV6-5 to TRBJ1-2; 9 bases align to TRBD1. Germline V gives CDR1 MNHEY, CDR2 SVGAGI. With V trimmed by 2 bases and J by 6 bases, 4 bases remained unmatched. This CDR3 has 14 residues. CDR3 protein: CASSYGDRVDGYTF. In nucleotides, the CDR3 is TGTGCCAGCAGTTACGGGGACAGGGTGGATGGCTACACCTTC.

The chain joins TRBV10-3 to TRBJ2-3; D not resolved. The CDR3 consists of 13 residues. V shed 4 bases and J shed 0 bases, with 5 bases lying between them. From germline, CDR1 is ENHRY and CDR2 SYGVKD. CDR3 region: CAISGSSTDTQYF. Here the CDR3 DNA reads TGTGCCATCAGTGGATCTAGCACAGATACGCAGTATTTT.